A selection of T cell receptor beta chains follows, all from one sample in a study of healthy donors' naive CD4 and CD8 T cells. TCRdb processed the reads anew with MiXCR; each CDR3 protein has one entry. This sample has roughly 200,000 distinct CDR3 sequences, with 65% to 75% found just once. Material for sequencing was naive CD4+ and CD8+ T cells sorted from blood, pooled from several donors. The source of these receptors is a pool of human donors in good health; the sample pools cells from several healthy donors. CDR3s include the opening cysteine and the closing phenylalanine or tryptophan. A D gene is named only where the DNA matches it firmly. Clone size is shown for a subset of rows, as once, few, many or a class of expanded clone.

CDR3aa | CDR3nt | abundance | j_gene | v_gene | d_gene | len
CASLLYGGQGLNTEAFF | TGTGCCAGCCTTCTCTATGGCGGACAGGGCCTGAACACTGAAGCTTTCTTT | NA | TRBJ1-1 | TRBV6-5 | TRBD1 | 17
CSVERAGVRAEAFF | TGCAGCGTTGAAAGGGCAGGAGTTAGGGCTGAAGCTTTCTTT | NA | TRBJ1-1 | TRBV29-1 | NA | 14
CSVREFSGSYNEQFF | TGCAGCGTCAGGGAATTCAGCGGAAGCTACAATGAGCAGTTCTTC | NA | TRBJ2-1 | TRBV29-1 | NA | 15
CASSLGSGGPQFF | TGTGCCAGTAGTCTGGGGTCCGGGGGACCGCAGTTCTTC | NA | TRBJ2-1 | TRBV19 | NA | 13
CASSQRTGDPTSFTEAFF | TGTGCCAGCAGTCAACGGACAGGGGACCCCACGTCCTTCACTGAAGCTTTCTTT | NA | TRBJ1-1 | TRBV6-5 | TRBD1 | 18
CASSSRGQGAGNTIYF | TGTGCCAGCAGTAGCCGGGGACAGGGGGCTGGAAACACCATATATTTT | NA | TRBJ1-3 | TRBV6-6 | TRBD1 | 16
CATSTRQGSDTQYF | TGTGCCACCAGCACAAGACAGGGCTCAGATACGCAGTATTTT | NA | TRBJ2-3 | TRBV15 | TRBD1 | 14
CASSTRQASTDTQYF | TGTGCCAGTAGCACCCGACAGGCCAGCACAGATACGCAGTATTTT | few | TRBJ2-3 | TRBV19 | NA | 15
CASSFEGAGETQYF | TGTGCCAGCAGCTTTGAGGGGGCTGGGGAGACCCAGTACTTC | NA | TRBJ2-5 | TRBV7-2 | TRBD1 | 14
CASSLAGWTGEITGELFF | TGTGCCAGCAGTTTAGCCGGTTGGACAGGGGAAATTACCGGGGAGCTGTTTTTT | NA | TRBJ2-2 | TRBV12-3/TRBV12-4 | TRBD1 | 18
CASSPTDRGYTF | TGTGCCAGCAGCCCTACTGACCGGGGGTACACCTTC | NA | TRBJ1-2 | TRBV5-6 | NA | 12
CSVELAGELTYEQYF | TGCAGCGTTGAACTAGCGGGGGAACTCACCTACGAGCAGTACTTC | NA | TRBJ2-7 | TRBV29-1 | TRBD2 | 15
CASSLVGGGNEQFF | TGTGCCAGCAGCTTAGTTGGCGGGGGGAATGAGCAGTTCTTC | NA | TRBJ2-1 | TRBV11-3 | TRBD2 | 14